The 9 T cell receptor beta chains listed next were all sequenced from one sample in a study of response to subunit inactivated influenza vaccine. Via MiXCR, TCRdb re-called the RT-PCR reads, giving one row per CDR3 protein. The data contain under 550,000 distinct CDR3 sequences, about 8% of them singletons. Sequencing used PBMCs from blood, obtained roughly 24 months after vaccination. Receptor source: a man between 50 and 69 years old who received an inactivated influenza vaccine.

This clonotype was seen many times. The CDR3 spells CASSLRSHTEAFF. CDR3 in DNA: TGCGCCAGCAGCTTAAGGAGTCACACTGAAGCTTTCTTT. V and J are TRBV5-1 and TRBJ1-1, with unresolved D. The V gene lost 2 bases and the J gene lost 3 bases, with 8 bases spanning the gap. Germline V gene lookup returns CDR1 SGHRS and CDR2 YFSETQ. The CDR3 has 13 residues. The full variable domain, in which reference TRBV5-1 and TRBJ1-1 provide the parts outside the CDR3, is KAGVTQTPRYLIKTRGQQVTLSCSPISGHRSVSWYQQTPGQGLQFLFEYFSETQRNKGNFPGRFSGRQFSNSRSEMNVSTLELGDSALYLCASSLRSHTEAFFGQGTRLTVV.

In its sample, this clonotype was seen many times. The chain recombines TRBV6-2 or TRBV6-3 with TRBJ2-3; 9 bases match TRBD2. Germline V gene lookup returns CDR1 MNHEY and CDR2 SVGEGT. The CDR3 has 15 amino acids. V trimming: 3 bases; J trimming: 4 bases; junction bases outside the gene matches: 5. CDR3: CASSYASGEADTQYF. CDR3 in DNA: TGTGCCAGCAGTTATGCTAGCGGGGAGGCAGATACGCAGTATTTT.

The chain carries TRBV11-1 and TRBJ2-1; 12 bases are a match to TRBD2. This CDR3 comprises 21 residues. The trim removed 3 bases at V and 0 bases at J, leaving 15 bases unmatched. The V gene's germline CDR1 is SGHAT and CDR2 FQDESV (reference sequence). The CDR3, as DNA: TGTGCCAGCAGCTTCTTTCCGCTGACTAGCGGGGGACCAAGCTCCTACAATGAGCAGTTCTTC. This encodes CASSFFPLTSGGPSSYNEQFF.

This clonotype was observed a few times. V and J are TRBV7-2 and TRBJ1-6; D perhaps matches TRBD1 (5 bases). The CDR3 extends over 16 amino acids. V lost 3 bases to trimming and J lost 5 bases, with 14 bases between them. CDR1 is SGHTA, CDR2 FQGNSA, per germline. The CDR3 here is CASSLEGTANNSPLHF. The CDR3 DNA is TGTGCCAGCAGCTTGGAAGGGACGGCCAATAATTCACCCCTCCACTTT.

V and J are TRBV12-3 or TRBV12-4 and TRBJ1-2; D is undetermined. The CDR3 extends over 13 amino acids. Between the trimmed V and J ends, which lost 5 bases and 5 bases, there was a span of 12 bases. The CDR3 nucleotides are TGTGCCAGCAGTACCAATGGGATGTATGGCTACACCTTC. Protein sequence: CASSTNGMYGYTF.

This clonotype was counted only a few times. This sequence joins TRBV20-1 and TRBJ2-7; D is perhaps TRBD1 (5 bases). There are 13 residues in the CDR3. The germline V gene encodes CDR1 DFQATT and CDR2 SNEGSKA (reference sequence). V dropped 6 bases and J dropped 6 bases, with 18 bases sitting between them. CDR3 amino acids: CSALSGHGAEQYF. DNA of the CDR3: TGCAGTGCCCTCTCGGGCCATGGGGCCGAGCAGTACTTC.

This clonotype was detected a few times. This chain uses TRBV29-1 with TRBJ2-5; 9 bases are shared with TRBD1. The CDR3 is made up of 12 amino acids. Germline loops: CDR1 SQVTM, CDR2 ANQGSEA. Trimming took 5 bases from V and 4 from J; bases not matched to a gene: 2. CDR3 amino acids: CSVLDRGETQYF. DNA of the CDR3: TGCAGCGTTTTGGACAGGGGAGAGACCCAGTACTTC.

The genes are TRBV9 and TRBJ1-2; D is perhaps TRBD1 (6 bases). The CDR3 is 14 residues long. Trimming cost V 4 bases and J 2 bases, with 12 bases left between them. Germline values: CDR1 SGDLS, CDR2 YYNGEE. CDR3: CASSKDRRNYGYTF. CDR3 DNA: TGTGCCAGCAGCAAGGACAGAAGGAACTATGGCTACACCTTC. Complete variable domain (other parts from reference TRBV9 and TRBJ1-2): DSGVTQTPKHLITATGQRVTLRCSPRSGDLSVYWYQQSLDQGLQFLIQYYNGEERAKGNILERFSAQQFPDLHSELNLSSLELGDSALYFCASSKDRRNYGYTFGSGTRLTVV.

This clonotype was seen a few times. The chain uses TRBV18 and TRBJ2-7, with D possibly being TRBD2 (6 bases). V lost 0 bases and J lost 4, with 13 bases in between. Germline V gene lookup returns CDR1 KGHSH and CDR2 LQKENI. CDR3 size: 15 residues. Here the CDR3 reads CASSPPAGRRYEQYF. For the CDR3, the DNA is TGTGCCAGCTCACCACCTGCGGGAAGAAGGTACGAGCAGTACTTC.